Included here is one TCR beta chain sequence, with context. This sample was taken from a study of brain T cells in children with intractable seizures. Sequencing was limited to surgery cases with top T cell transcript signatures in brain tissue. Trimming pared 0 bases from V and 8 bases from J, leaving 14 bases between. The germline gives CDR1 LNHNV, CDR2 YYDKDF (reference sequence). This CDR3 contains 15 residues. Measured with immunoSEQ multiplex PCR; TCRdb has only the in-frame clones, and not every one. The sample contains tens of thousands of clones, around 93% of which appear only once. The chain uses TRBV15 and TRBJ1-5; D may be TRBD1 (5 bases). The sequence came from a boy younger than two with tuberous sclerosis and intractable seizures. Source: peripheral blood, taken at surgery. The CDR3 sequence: CATSRDMGGAEPQHF. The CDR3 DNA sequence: TGTGCCACCAGCAGAGATATGGGAGGGGCGGAGCCCCAGCATTTT.